This TCR beta chain was sequenced during a study of T cells in Graves' hyperthyroidism and ophthalmopathy (dated by TCRdb to 2018 to 2020). About the investigation overall: Peripheral blood samples were taken at the time of initial diagnosis, prior to any treatment. To identify TCR V-J signatures that set the groups apart, the researchers used a discovery cohort of more than 95 patients, made up of around 40 with Graves' ophthalmopathy and some 58 with stable Graves' hyperthyroidism. Prospective prediction of ophthalmopathy was tested in an independent validation cohort of about 19 hyperthyroidism patients and 15 to 17 patients who later progressed to ophthalmopathy. The 90 to 100 discovery patients were randomly divided into training and test sets at a 7:3 ratio. Thyroid tissue and blood T-cell repertoires from about six Graves' hyperthyroidism patients were also compared in the study. Once sampling was done, hyperthyroidism patients were given methimazole at a starting dose of 30 mg daily, whereas ophthalmopathy patients were given high-dose intravenous methylprednisolone. The paper reports TCR Vbeta CDR3 sequencing of some 140 peripheral blood samples: approximately 41 ophthalmopathy, over 70 hyperthyroidism and around 17 progressor patients.

A distance of 14 bases separates the germline ends of V and J, which lose 2 bases and 1 base respectively. The CDR3 starts with the cysteine, ends with the phenylalanine, and has 16 residues. Of all the DNA, just the CDR3 is kept, 48 bases in frame from base 1. From a lookup of the germline V gene (reference sequence), CDR1 and CDR2 are MNHEY and SMNVEV. This clonotype has a count of ten or more. The target of this receptor is not known. No much larger clone exists at a distance of one base, and base qualities are not known. Beyond this particular receptor, the publication reports: Most expanded thyroid clonotypes (frequency above 0.001) were also detected in blood, a finding suggesting that blood repertoires may reflect thyroid immune responses. No statistical method was used to fix the sample size in advance, and group allocation was not hidden from the investigators. During validation, the model predicted progression to ophthalmopathy a median of approximately six months ahead of onset, with 60% to 71% sensitivity and about 72% specificity. In cross-validation, a model built on a 13 V-J signature told ophthalmopathy apart from stable hyperthyroidism with less than 90% sensitivity and approximately 81% specificity, and in testing the same model reached 80%/75%.

In the ophthalmopathy patients, disease was moderately to severely active, with a Clinical Activity Score of 3 or more, a NOSPECS grade of 4 or more, and a duration of less than 3 months. Patients with uncontrolled infections, other autoimmune diseases, pregnancy or lactation were excluded. Diagnoses were based on clinical symptoms, serum thyroxine and TRAb, thyroid ultrasound and orbital computed tomography. PBMCs were separated from roughly 10 ml of fresh peripheral blood using Ficoll-Paque density gradient centrifugation. Total RNA was extracted with Trizol reagent, and quality was checked on an Agilent 2100 Bioanalyzer. The TCR beta CDR3 regions were amplified from RNA transcripts. A first-round RT-PCR of the TCR CDR3 used the HTBI primer set with the Qiagen OneStep RT-PCR kit. The libraries were constructed in a second round of multiplex PCR and then size-selected and purified. The libraries were sequenced on an Illumina HiSeq2000 using paired-end 100 bp reads. Regarding the original processing steps: Raw data were processed with SOAPnuke, discarding reads with adapters, uncalled bases, mean Phred below 15, or no exact constant-primer or identifier match. High-quality paired reads were merged using COPE v1.2.5, and each unique nucleotide sequence was defined as a clonotype. MiTCR v1.1 was used to align the clonotypes against IMGT TRBV, TRBD and TRBJ reference segments. The analysis included only V-J combinations with a frequency above 0.0001, which together covered 99.2% of the repertoires. The TCS score was defined as F50 (clonal expansion) divided by E x V (chaos), with BLOSUM62-based TCRdist calculated between CDR3 peptides within each V-J. Welch's t-statistics and random forest reduced around 510 V-J features to 13, which were used in a naive Bayes classifier (R e1071). The raw public data were reprocessed by TCRdb itself: fastp quality trimming at Q25, MiXCR clonotype calling, in-frame beta chains only. When rows share a CDR3 protein, they turn into one entry using the most common DNA and genes. In this record, the V and J calls reflect TCRdb's handling and not the investigators' own analysis. The sample data list 450,000 to 600,000 distinct CDR3 sequences, and just under 20% of these were observed just once. Of the sample, about 45% is held by the ten largest clones.

The specimen was blood. This chain is built from TRBV27 and TRBJ1-2, with no reliable assignment of the D segment. The receptor was isolated from a man aged 40-49 years with Graves' ophthalmopathy. The CDR3 amino acid sequence is: CASSLVTRPGNYGYTF. The nucleotide sequence reads TGTGCCAGCAGTTTAGTAACCCGTCCCGGTAACTATGGCTACACCTTC.